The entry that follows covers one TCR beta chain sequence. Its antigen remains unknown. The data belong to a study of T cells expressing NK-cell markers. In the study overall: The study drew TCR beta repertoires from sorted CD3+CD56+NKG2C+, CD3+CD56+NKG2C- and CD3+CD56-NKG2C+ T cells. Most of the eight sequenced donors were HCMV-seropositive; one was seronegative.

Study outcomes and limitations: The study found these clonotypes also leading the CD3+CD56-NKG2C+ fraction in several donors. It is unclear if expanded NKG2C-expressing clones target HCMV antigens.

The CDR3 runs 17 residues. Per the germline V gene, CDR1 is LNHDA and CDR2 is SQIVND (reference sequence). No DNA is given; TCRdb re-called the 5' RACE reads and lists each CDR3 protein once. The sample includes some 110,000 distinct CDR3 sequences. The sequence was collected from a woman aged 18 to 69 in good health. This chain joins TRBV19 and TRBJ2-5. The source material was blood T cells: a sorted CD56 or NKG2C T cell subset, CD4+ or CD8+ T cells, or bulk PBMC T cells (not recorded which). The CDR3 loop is CASSTTDSRGTQETQYF. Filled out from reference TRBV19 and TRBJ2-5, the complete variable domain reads DGGITQSPKYLFRKEGQNVTLSCEQNLNHDAMYWYRQDPGQGLRLIYYSQIVNDFQKGDIAEGYSVSREKKESFPLTVTSAQKNPTAFYLCASSTTDSRGTQETQYFGPGTRLLVL.